This T cell receptor (beta chain) was obtained from a study of blood T cell repertoires in COVID-19. Study-level information: Samples representing acute and convalescent COVID-19 were sourced from the United States, Italy and Spain. T cells, B-cell-depleted T cells, or PBMCs provided the cDNA or gDNA that served as material.

With 5 bases clipped from V and 15 bases from J, the junction kept 13 bases outside the gene matches. The CDR3 totals 15 residues. Germline CDR1 is SEHNR and CDR2 is FQNEAQ (reference sequence). The repertoire was sequenced with immunoSEQ multiplex PCR; TCRdb's copy has only in-frame clones and lacks some. The data show just under 65,000 clones, with around 76% seen just once and 5% to 5.5% held by the top ten. Sample: peripheral blood. The chain links TRBV7-9 to TRBJ2-1; 13 positions match TRBD2. The receptor was derived from a human donor in a cohort sampled during active COVID-19. The CDR3 reads CASSPSGTSGESGFF. The CDR3 DNA is TGTGCCAGCAGCCCCTCCGGGACTAGCGGGGAGTCAGGGTTCTTC.